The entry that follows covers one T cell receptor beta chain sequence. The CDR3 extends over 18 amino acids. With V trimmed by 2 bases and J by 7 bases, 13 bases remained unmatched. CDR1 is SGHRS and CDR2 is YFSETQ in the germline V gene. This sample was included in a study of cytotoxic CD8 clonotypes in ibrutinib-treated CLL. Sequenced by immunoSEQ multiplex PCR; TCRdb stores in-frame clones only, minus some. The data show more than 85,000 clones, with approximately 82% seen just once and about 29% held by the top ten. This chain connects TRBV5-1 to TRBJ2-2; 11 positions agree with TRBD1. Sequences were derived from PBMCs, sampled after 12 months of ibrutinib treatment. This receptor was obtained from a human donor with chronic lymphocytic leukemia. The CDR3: CASSLYKSRTGGGGELFF. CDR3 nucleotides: TGCGCCAGCAGCTTATATAAATCTAGGACAGGGGGCGGCGGGGAGCTGTTTTTT.